The clone carrying this TCR beta chain came up a few times. Its antigen is currently unknown. The junction shows a germline mismatch at one end, possibly a read error. This sample is drawn from a study of T cell responses to AZD1222 COVID-19 vaccine. General study results and limits: Along spike, vaccine-associated CD4 TCRs were found throughout, with dominance at 160-218 and 743-854. Spike-specific TCR breadth and depth grew following two AZD1222 doses. Clonal diversity may have been underestimated, and the donors were mostly white British, with more females than males. Baseline seropositives among AZD1222 recipients totaled only five or six.

The CDR3 consists of 12 residues. Germline CDR1 reads MNHNS; CDR2 reads SASEGT. Clones were read by immunoSEQ multiplex PCR, and TCRdb kept only the in-frame ones, dropping some. The table includes roughly 120,000 clones, around 85% detected once. The sequence was obtained from an adult who received the AZD1222 COVID-19 vaccine. The J gene is TRBJ2-1, the V gene TRBV6-1; maybe TRBD2 (7 bases). Sequencing was performed on peripheral blood, taken 28 days after the second AZD1222 dose. DNA for the CDR3: TGTGCCAGCAGTGAAATGTGGGGGGGCATCGTCTTC. Translation: CASSEMWGGIVF.